The text below deals with one TCR beta chain. This sample was included in a study of cytomegalovirus exposure and HLA in healthy donors. CDR3 length: 15 residues. V was shortened by 2 bases and J by 2 bases, with 12 bases between the two germline ends. CDR1 is SGHTA and CDR2 is FQGNSA in the germline V gene. The PCR had 60 Vbeta and 13 Jbeta primers. Measured with immunoSEQ multiplex PCR; TCRdb has only the in-frame clones, and not every one. This table holds about 160,000 clones, roughly 80% found once. Sequenced material: PBMCs. This clonotype was obtained from a male donor in good health and CMV-seronegative. The chain joins TRBV7-2 to TRBJ2-5, with D maybe TRBD1 (5 bases). In DNA, the CDR3 is TGTGCCAGCAGCTTACGTCAGGGCTTTCAAGAGACCCAGTACTTC. Protein product: CASSLRQGFQETQYF.